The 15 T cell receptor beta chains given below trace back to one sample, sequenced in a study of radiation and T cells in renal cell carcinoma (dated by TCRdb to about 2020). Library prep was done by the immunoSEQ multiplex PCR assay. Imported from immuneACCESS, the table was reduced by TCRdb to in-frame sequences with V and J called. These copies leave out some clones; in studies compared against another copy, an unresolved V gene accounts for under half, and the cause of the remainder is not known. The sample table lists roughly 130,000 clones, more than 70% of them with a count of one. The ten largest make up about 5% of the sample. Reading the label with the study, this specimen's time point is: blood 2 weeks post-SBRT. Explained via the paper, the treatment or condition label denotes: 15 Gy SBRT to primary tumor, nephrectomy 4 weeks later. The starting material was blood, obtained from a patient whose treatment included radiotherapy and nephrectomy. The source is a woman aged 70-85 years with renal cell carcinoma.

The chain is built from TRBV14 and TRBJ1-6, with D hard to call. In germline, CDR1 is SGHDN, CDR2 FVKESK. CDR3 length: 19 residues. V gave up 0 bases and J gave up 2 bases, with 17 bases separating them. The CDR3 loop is CASSQEKTSAGAYNSPLHF. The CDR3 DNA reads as TGTGCCAGCAGCCAAGAGAAAACGTCGGCCGGGGCCTATAATTCACCCCTCCACTTT.

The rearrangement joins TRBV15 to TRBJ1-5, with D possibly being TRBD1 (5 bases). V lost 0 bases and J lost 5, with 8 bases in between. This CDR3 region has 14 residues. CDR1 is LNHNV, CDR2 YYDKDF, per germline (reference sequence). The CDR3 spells CATSREGRDQPQHF. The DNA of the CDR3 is TGTGCCACCAGCAGAGAGGGCAGGGATCAGCCCCAGCATTTT.

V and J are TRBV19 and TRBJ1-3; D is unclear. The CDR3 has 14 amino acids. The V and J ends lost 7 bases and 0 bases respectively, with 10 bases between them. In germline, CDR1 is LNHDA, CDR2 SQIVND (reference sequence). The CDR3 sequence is CASKRTVSGNTIYF. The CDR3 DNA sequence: TGTGCCAGTAAGAGGACGGTCTCTGGAAACACCATATATTTT.

CDR3 nucleotides: TGTGCCAGCAGGACGAGGGGGTTAAACAATTCACCCCTCCACTTT. This gives the protein CASRTRGLNNSPLHF. The J gene is TRBJ1-6, the V gene TRBV27; maybe TRBD1 (6 bases). Germline V gene data show CDR1 as MNHEY and CDR2 as SMNVEV (reference sequence). Between the trimmed V and J ends, which lost 6 bases and 7 bases, there was a span of 16 bases. The CDR3 runs to 15 residues.

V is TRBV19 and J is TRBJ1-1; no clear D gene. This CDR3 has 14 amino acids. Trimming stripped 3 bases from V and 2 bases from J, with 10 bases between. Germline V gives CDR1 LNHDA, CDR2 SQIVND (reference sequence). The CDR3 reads CASSISRINTEAFF. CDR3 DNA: TGTGCCAGTAGTATTAGCAGGATTAACACTGAAGCTTTCTTT.

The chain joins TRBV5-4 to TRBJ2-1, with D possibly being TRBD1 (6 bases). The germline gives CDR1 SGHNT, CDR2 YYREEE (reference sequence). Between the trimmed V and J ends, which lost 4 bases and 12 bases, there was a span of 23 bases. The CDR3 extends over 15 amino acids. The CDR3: CASSVRPGDPRLQFF. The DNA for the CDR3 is TGTGCCAGCAGCGTAAGACCAGGGGACCCCCGTTTGCAGTTCTTC.

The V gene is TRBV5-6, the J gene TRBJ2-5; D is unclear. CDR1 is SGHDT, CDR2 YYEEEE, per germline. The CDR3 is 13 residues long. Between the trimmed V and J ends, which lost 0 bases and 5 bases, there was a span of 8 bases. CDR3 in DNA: TGTGCCAGCAGCTTGGCCGCGTGGGAGACCCAGTACTTC. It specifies CASSLAAWETQYF.

In nucleotides, the CDR3 is TGCGCCAGCAGCCTGCCTCCGGGACCAGACACAGATACGCAGTATTTT. This sequence encodes CASSLPPGPDTDTQYF. The chain carries TRBV5-1 and TRBJ2-3; the D call may be TRBD1 or TRBD2 (5 bases each). V lost 4 bases and J 2 bases, leaving 17 bases between the germline ends. CDR1 and CDR2 from the germline V gene are SGHRS and YFSETQ. This CDR3 spans 16 amino acids.

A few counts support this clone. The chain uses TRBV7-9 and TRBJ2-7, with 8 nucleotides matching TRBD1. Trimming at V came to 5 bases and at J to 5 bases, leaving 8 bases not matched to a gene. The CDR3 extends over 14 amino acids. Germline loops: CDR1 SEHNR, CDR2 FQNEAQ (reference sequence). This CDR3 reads CASSPLATGDEQYF. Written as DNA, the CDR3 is TGTGCCAGCAGCCCCTTGGCGACAGGGGACGAGCAGTACTTC.

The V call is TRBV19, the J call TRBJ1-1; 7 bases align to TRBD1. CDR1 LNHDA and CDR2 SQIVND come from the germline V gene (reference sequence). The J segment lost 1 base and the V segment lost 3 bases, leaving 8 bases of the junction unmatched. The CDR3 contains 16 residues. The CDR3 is CASSILTGLANTEAFF. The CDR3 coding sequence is TGTGCCAGTAGTATCTTGACAGGGTTGGCGAACACTGAAGCTTTCTTT.

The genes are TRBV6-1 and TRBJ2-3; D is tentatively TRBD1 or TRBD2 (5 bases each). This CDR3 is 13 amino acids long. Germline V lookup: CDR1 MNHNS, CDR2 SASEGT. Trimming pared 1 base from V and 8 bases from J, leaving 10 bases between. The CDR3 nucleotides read TGTGCCAGCAGTGAAGGCACCGGGACTACGCAGTATTTT. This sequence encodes CASSEGTGTTQYF.

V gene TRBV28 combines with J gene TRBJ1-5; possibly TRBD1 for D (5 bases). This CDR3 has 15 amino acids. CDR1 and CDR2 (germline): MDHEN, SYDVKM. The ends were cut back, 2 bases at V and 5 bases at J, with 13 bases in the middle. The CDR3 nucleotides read TGTGCCAGCAGTTTAGCGGGACTCTCTCATCAGCCCCAGCATTTT. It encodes CASSLAGLSHQPQHF.

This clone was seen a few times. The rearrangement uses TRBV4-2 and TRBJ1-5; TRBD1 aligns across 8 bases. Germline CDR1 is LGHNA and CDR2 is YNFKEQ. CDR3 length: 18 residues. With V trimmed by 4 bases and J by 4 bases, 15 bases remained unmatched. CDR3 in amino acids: CASSLSRTGKGNNQPQHF. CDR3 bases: TGTGCCAGCAGCCTTTCTCGGACAGGGAAGGGAAATAATCAGCCCCAGCATTTT.

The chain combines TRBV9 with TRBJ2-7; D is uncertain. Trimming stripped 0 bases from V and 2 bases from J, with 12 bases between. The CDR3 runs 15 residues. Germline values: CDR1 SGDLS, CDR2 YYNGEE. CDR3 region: CASSVASEATYEQYF. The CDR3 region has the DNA TGTGCCAGCAGCGTAGCCTCGGAAGCTACCTACGAGCAGTACTTC.

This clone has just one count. CDR3 DNA: TGCAGCGGACTAGCGGGGGGGATGGAGCTGTTTTTT. It translates to CSGLAGGMELFF. The chain is built from TRBV29-1 and TRBJ2-2; 14 positions match TRBD2. The CDR3 loop spans 12 amino acids. CDR1 and CDR2 from the germline V gene are SQVTM and ANQGSEA. The ends lost 7 bases at V and 10 bases at J; junction bases unmatched: 2.